Listed here are 3 T cell receptor beta chains from one sample, sequenced in a study of blood T cell repertoires in COVID-19. Using immunoSEQ multiplex PCR, the repertoire was profiled, and TCRdb retains in-frame clones only, with some absent. This sample has tens of thousands of clones; about 76% occur once, and the top ten carry about 33%. What was sequenced was peripheral blood. These receptors were obtained from a human donor in a cohort sampled during active COVID-19.

The chain employs TRBV3-1 (or the pseudogene TRBV3-2) and TRBJ1-1; D gene unclear. Trimming pared 5 bases from V and 0 bases from J, leaving 13 bases between. CDR3 length: 15 residues. Germline V gene lookup returns CDR1 LGHDT and CDR2 YNNKEL (reference sequence). In DNA, the CDR3 is TGTGCCAGCAGCGAAAAAAGCTTCATGAACACTGAAGCTTTCTTT. The encoded protein is CASSEKSFMNTEAFF.

J is TRBJ2-5 and V is TRBV18; a weak D match, TRBD2 (5 bases). The CDR3 length is 14 residues. Trimming removed 1 base from V and 4 bases from J, with 10 bases in between. Germline V gives CDR1 KGHSH, CDR2 LQKENI. CDR3 coding DNA: TGTGCCAGCTCACCACTTCAGAGGGTAGAGACCCAGTACTTC. Protein sequence: CASSPLQRVETQYF. Drawing the rest from reference TRBV18 and TRBJ2-5, the complete variable domain is NAGVMQNPRHLVRRRGQEARLRCSPMKGHSHVYWYRQLPEEGLKFMVYLQKENIIDESGMPKERFSAEFPKEGPSILRIQQVVRGDSAAYFCASSPLQRVETQYFGPGTRLLVL.

The V call is TRBV5-6, the J call TRBJ2-7; D gene uncertain. The length of the CDR3 is 14 residues. Germline V gene data show CDR1 as SGHDT and CDR2 as YYEEEE. Trimming left V 2 bases short and J 7 bases short, with 16 bases between. CDR3 sequence (DNA): TGTGCCAGCAGCTTAGCTGGGCGCCTCCGGGAGCAGTACTTC. Amino acids: CASSLAGRLREQYF.